This T cell receptor (beta chain) was identified in a study of blood T cell repertoires in COVID-19. Turning to the study itself: Sample material is recorded as cDNA or gDNA derived from T cells, B-cell-depleted T cells, or PBMCs.

The germline CDR1 and CDR2 sequences are GTSNPN and SVGIG (reference sequence). V was clipped by 5 bases and J by 4 bases, with 14 bases between them. CDR3 length: 13 residues. Clones were sequenced by immunoSEQ multiplex PCR, and TCRdb holds only the in-frame ones, with some missing. This table holds roughly 500,000 clones, less than 90% found once. This chain uses TRBV30 with TRBJ1-2, with D possibly being TRBD1 (5 bases). The source of this sequence is a woman aged 60-75 years who had recovered from COVID-19. Sequencing was performed on PBMCs or T cells enriched from blood (not recorded which). The CDR3 sequence is CAWHPGGSYGYTF. The CDR3 DNA reads TGTGCCTGGCACCCCGGGGGGAGCTATGGCTACACCTTC.